The 9 T cell receptor beta chains given below trace back to one sample, sequenced in a study of vaccination effects on CD4 cells after COVID-19. TCRdb's table, derived via immunoSEQ multiplex PCR, lists solely in-frame clones and lacks some. There are 25,000 to 35,000 clones in the sample; roughly four fifths occur only once, and more than 12% lies in the top ten. Peptide-pool stimulation followed by sequencing identified expanded antigen-specific CD4+ clonotypes in the ViraFEST assay. Following culture for around 10 days, CD4+ T cells were isolated. Vaccination of participants consisted of two doses of either the BNT162b2 or mRNA-1273 vaccine. These receptors lack a known antigen. The source was CD4+ T cells from PBMCs cultured with HCoV-229E spike peptides, collected after COVID-19 vaccination. These receptors were collected from a human donor who received a COVID-19 vaccine.

V gene TRBV5-1 combines with J gene TRBJ2-7; D gene uncertain. CDR1 is SGHRS, CDR2 YFSETQ, per germline. The CDR3 extends over 19 amino acids. The V gene lost 2 bases and the J gene lost 0 bases, with 24 bases spanning the gap. CDR3 loop: CASSFDTLGFGDFSYEQYF. DNA of the CDR3: TGCGCCAGCAGCTTCGACACCCTTGGGTTTGGGGATTTCTCCTACGAGCAGTACTTC.

This clone has a single count. The chain couples TRBV14 to TRBJ1-6; a possible D gene is TRBD1 (6 bases). CDR1 is SGHDN and CDR2 is FVKESK in the germline V gene. The CDR3 sequence is 13 residues long. The V end was cut by 4 bases, the J end by 12 bases, with 13 bases between. CDR3 sequence: CASSPNRDKPLHF. The CDR3 DNA reads TGTGCCAGCAGCCCTAACCGGGACAAACCCCTCCACTTT. The complete variable domain, with remaining parts taken from reference TRBV14 and TRBJ1-6, reads EAGVTQFPSHSVIEKGQTVTLRCDPISGHDNLYWYRRVMGKEIKFLLHFVKESKQDESGMPNNRFLAERTGGTYSTLKVQPAELEDSGVYFCASSPNRDKPLHFGNGTRLTVT.

The chain carries TRBV18 and TRBJ1-1; D is unresolved. Germline CDR1 reads KGHSH; CDR2 reads LQKENI. Trimming stripped 3 bases from V and 4 bases from J, with 9 bases between. This CDR3 contains 13 residues. CDR3 protein: CASSPVGVTEAFF. The CDR3 DNA reads TGTGCCAGCTCACCGGTCGGGGTCACTGAAGCTTTCTTT.

The chain joins TRBV13 to TRBJ2-3; no definite D call. Germline V gives CDR1 PRHDT, CDR2 FYEKMQ (reference sequence). This CDR3 spans 13 amino acids. The V end was cut by 3 bases, the J end by 5 bases, with 9 bases between. The CDR3 protein is CASSFGVGDTQYF. CDR3 sequence (DNA): TGTGCCAGCAGCTTTGGGGTTGGAGATACGCAGTATTTT. The whole variable domain, remainder taken from reference TRBV13 and TRBJ2-3, is AAGVIQSPRHLIKEKRETATLKCYPIPRHDTVYWYQQGPGQDPQFLISFYEKMQSDKGSIPDRFSAQQFSDYHSELNMSSLELGDSALYFCASSFGVGDTQYFGPGTRLTVL.

The V call is TRBV5-1, the J call TRBJ1-2; D unclear. V lost 1 base to trimming and J lost 3 bases, with 19 bases between them. Per the germline V gene, CDR1 is SGHRS and CDR2 is YFSETQ. The CDR3 spans 17 residues. The CDR3 DNA follows: TGCGCCAGCAGCTTGTCGGAGTCGAGCGGCCTAGACTATGGCTACACCTTC. It yields the protein CASSLSESSGLDYGYTF.

The chain employs TRBV10-3 and TRBJ2-7; 9 positions match TRBD2. CDR1 and CDR2 from the germline V gene are ENHRY and SYGVKD. The J segment lost 0 bases and the V segment lost 4 bases, leaving 13 bases of the junction unmatched. This CDR3 region has 18 residues. The CDR3 bases are TGTGCCATCAGTGCGCGGGTTAGCGGGGGTGCCCTCTCCTACGAGCAGTACTTC. Amino acid sequence: CAISARVSGGALSYEQYF.

This clone has a handful of counts. The chain employs TRBV18 and TRBJ2-3; the D is unclear. The CDR3 covers 16 residues. The V and J ends lost 3 bases and 5 bases respectively, with 18 bases between them. Germline CDR1 reads KGHSH; CDR2 reads LQKENI. The CDR3 DNA follows: TGTGCCAGCTCACCCCTTTTTGATGCGGTAGGAGATACGCAGTATTTT. Encoded protein: CASSPLFDAVGDTQYF.

The chain carries TRBV9 and TRBJ2-2; 7 nucleotides align to TRBD2. This CDR3 contains 15 residues. Germline-derived CDR1 and CDR2 are SGDLS and YYNGEE. Germline trimming cut 3 bases from V and 2 bases from J; bases unmatched to any gene: 4. Here the CDR3 DNA reads TGTGCCAGCAGCGCCTCTAGCGGAAACACCGGGGAGCTGTTTTTT. Encoded protein: CASSASSGNTGELFF. Full variable domain (outside the CDR3, taken from reference TRBV9 and TRBJ2-2): DSGVTQTPKHLITATGQRVTLRCSPRSGDLSVYWYQQSLDQGLQFLIQYYNGEERAKGNILERFSAQQFPDLHSELNLSSLELGDSALYFCASSASSGNTGELFFGEGSRLTVL.

This chain connects TRBV7-6 to TRBJ2-1; tentative D call: TRBD2 (6 bases). Germline CDR1 SGHVS, CDR2 FNYEAQ. V lost 5 bases, J lost 0 bases, and 8 bases lay in between. The CDR3 loop spans 14 amino acids. The CDR3 here is CASSQTSSYNEQFF. CDR3 in DNA: TGTGCCAGCAGCCAGACTAGCTCCTACAATGAGCAGTTCTTC. Full variable domain (missing parts from reference TRBV7-6 and TRBJ2-1): GAGVSQSPRYKVTKRGQDVALRCDPISGHVSLYWYRQALGQGPEFLTYFNYEAQQDKSGLPNDRFSAERPEGSISTLTIQRTEQRDSAMYRCASSQTSSYNEQFFGPGTRLTVL.